A selection of T cell receptor beta chains follows, all from one sample in a study of identical twins. Each CDR3 protein gets one entry after TCRdb re-called the 5' RACE reads with MiXCR. The table lists 130,000 to 150,000 distinct CDR3 sequences, 3% to 4% of them singletons. Sequencing was done on a sample of memory T cells sorted from blood. Every receptor here comes from a man between 18 and 35 years old in good health. The CDR3 runs from the conserved cysteine through the conserved F or W. A D gene is named only where the DNA matches it firmly. Size tells how often a clone was seen (once, few, many) or the class of an expanded clone, and some rows leave it out.

CDR3,DNA,D,J,V,size
CASSPTTGTSQFF,TGTGCCAGCAGTCCTACTACCGGGACTAGCCAGTTCTTC,TRBD2,TRBJ2-1,TRBV6-2/TRBV6-3,many
CASSGRLAAWETQYF,TGTGCCAGCAGTGGACGACTAGCGGCTTGGGAGACCCAGTACTTC,TRBD2,TRBJ2-5,TRBV12-3/TRBV12-4,many
CASEKSGGETQYF,TGTGCCAGCGAGAAGTCGGGCGGAGAGACCCAGTACTTC,NA,TRBJ2-5,TRBV6-2/TRBV6-3,few
CASRPTPIGGRVSGANVLTF,TGTGCCAGCAGACCTACCCCCATAGGGGGTAGGGTCTCTGGGGCCAACGTCCTGACTTTC,NA,TRBJ2-6,TRBV7-8,many
CASRDQGGTEAFF,TGTGCCAGCAGAGACCAGGGGGGCACTGAAGCTTTCTTT,TRBD1,TRBJ1-1,TRBV12-3/TRBV12-4,many
CSARPYTDTQYF,TGCAGTGCTAGACCGTACACAGATACGCAGTATTTT,NA,TRBJ2-3,TRBV20-1,many
CASSRGIHEQFF,TGTGCCAGCAGCCGTGGTATCCATGAGCAGTTCTTC,NA,TRBJ2-1,TRBV7-9,many
CASSLAGFKNIQYF,TGTGCCAGCAGCTTAGCTGGGTTTAAAAACATTCAGTACTTC,NA,TRBJ2-4,TRBV11-2,few
CSARGPSAGGFTDTQYF,TGCAGTGCTAGAGGCCCTTCCGCCGGGGGATTCACAGATACGCAGTATTTT,NA,TRBJ2-3,TRBV20-1,few
CATSENRDGNTEAFF,TGTGCCACCAGTGAAAACAGGGATGGGAACACTGAAGCTTTCTTT,NA,TRBJ1-1,TRBV24-1,many
CASSLKPRETDTQYF,TGTGCCAGCAGCTTAAAGCCCCGAGAAACAGATACGCAGTATTTT,NA,TRBJ2-3,TRBV11-2,medium-sized
CSAMTGGSNQPQHF,TGCAGTGCGATGACAGGGGGAAGCAATCAGCCCCAGCATTTT,TRBD1,TRBJ1-5,TRBV20-1,many
CSARAERGGPNEQFF,TGCAGTGCTAGAGCGGAGCGGGGGGGGCCCAATGAGCAGTTCTTC,TRBD2,TRBJ2-1,TRBV20-1,many
CASSFQDTNYGYTF,TGTGCCAGCAGTTTCCAGGACACTAACTATGGCTACACCTTC,NA,TRBJ1-2,TRBV12-3/TRBV12-4,many
CASSPRVDGELFF,TGCGCCAGCAGCCCCAGGGTTGACGGGGAGCTGTTTTTT,NA,TRBJ2-2,TRBV5-1,many
CASSAAGRESDTQYF,TGTGCCAGCAGTGCAGCCGGGAGGGAGTCAGATACGCAGTATTTT,TRBD2,TRBJ2-3,TRBV2,many
CASSRGTSGVDTQYF,TGTGCCAGCAGCCGCGGGACTTCGGGGGTAGATACGCAGTATTTT,NA,TRBJ2-3,TRBV7-3,many
CASKTVGADTQYF,TGTGCCAGCAAAACGGTGGGGGCAGATACGCAGTATTTT,NA,TRBJ2-3,TRBV13,NA
CASMGYRAALHNYGYTF,TGTGCCAGCATGGGTTATAGGGCAGCCCTACATAACTATGGCTACACCTTC,NA,TRBJ1-2,TRBV6-1,many
CASSLALGLAGYYEQYF,TGCGCCAGCAGCTTGGCCCTCGGACTAGCGGGGTACTACGAGCAGTACTTC,TRBD2,TRBJ2-7,TRBV5-1,many
CASSWGQGRHTIYF,TGTGCCAGCAGCTGGGGACAGGGTCGGCACACCATATATTTT,TRBD1,TRBJ1-3,TRBV28,NA
CASSLEAGVNTEAFF,TGTGCCAGCAGCTTAGAGGCGGGGGTGAACACTGAAGCTTTCTTT,NA,TRBJ1-1,TRBV11-2,NA
CASGSSTLRHEQYF,TGTGCCAGCGGCTCATCGACCCTCCGCCACGAGCAGTACTTC,NA,TRBJ2-7,TRBV12-3/TRBV12-4,NA
CASSGGIAYFSEQFF,TGTGCCAGCAGCGGGGGTATTGCGTATTTCAGTGAGCAGTTCTTC,NA,TRBJ2-1,TRBV7-8,NA
CSARDWNDMNTEAFF,TGCAGTGCTAGAGATTGGAACGACATGAACACTGAAGCTTTCTTT,NA,TRBJ1-1,TRBV20-1,many
CASSLLTGGGAGRREQYF,TGTGCCAGCAGTTTGCTTACGGGGGGAGGAGCGGGACGGCGCGAGCAGTACTTC,TRBD2,TRBJ2-7,TRBV28,many
CASLPRDRGSGANVLTF,TGTGCCAGCCTACCTCGGGACAGGGGCTCTGGGGCCAACGTCCTGACTTTC,TRBD1,TRBJ2-6,TRBV6-6,many
CASGRGVCSYNEQFF,TGTGCCAGCGGGCGGGGCGTATGCTCCTACAATGAGCAGTTCTTC,NA,TRBJ2-1,TRBV21-1,many
CASSQEIMNTEAFF,TGTGCCAGCAGCCAAGAAATCATGAACACTGAAGCTTTCTTT,NA,TRBJ1-1,TRBV14,many
CASSPRGGATSNQPQHF,TGTGCCAGCAGTCCTAGGGGAGGGGCTACTAGCAATCAGCCCCAGCATTTT,NA,TRBJ1-5,TRBV12-3/TRBV12-4,many
CASSPNLGQETQYF,TGTGCCAGCAGCCCCAACCTTGGACAAGAGACCCAGTACTTC,NA,TRBJ2-5,TRBV3-1,many
CASSPNRGDNQPQHF,TGTGCCAGCAGCCCTAACAGGGGTGACAATCAGCCCCAGCATTTT,TRBD1,TRBJ1-5,TRBV12-3/TRBV12-4,many
CASSVDGDQPQHF,TGTGCCAGCAGCGTAGATGGGGATCAGCCCCAGCATTTT,NA,TRBJ1-5,TRBV9,many
CASSQELQYGYTF,TGTGCCAGCAGCCAAGAGCTTCAGTATGGCTACACCTTC,NA,TRBJ1-2,TRBV3-1,many
CSAIWIATDTQYF,TGCAGTGCTATTTGGATAGCTACAGATACGCAGTATTTT,NA,TRBJ2-3,TRBV20-1,many
CASSPGPKLEQYF,TGTGCCAGCAGCCCGGGGCCTAAACTCGAGCAGTACTTC,NA,TRBJ2-7,TRBV7-9,many
CASRGMTGDTQYF,TGTGCCAGCAGAGGAATGACTGGGGATACGCAGTATTTT,NA,TRBJ2-3,TRBV2,many
CASSEGRVADTQYF,TGTGCCAGCAGTGAAGGCAGGGTGGCAGATACGCAGTATTTT,NA,TRBJ2-3,TRBV6-1,few
CASSLNEGAWGYTF,TGTGCCAGCAGTTTAAATGAGGGGGCGTGGGGCTACACCTTC,TRBD1,TRBJ1-2,TRBV12-3/TRBV12-4,many
CASSSITSADTQYF,TGCGCCAGCAGCTCGATTACTAGCGCAGATACGCAGTATTTT,TRBD2,TRBJ2-3,TRBV5-1,many
CASSPLSGELFF,TGTGCCAGCAGCCCCCTCTCAGGGGAGCTGTTTTTT,NA,TRBJ2-2,TRBV7-2,many
CATSDLEGEQYF,TGTGCCACCAGTGATTTGGAGGGCGAGCAGTACTTC,NA,TRBJ2-7,TRBV24-1,many
CASSVQPLYSEKLFF,TGCGCCAGCAGCGTTCAACCCCTCTACAGTGAAAAACTGTTTTTT,NA,TRBJ1-4,TRBV5-1,few
CASSQNTDTQYF,TGTGCCAGCAGCCAGAACACAGATACGCAGTATTTT,NA,TRBJ2-3,TRBV7-2,many
CASSLGDRAYGYTF,TGTGCCAGCAGCTTAGGGGACAGGGCTTATGGCTACACCTTC,TRBD1,TRBJ1-2,TRBV7-2,many
CSTPGQGAANTEAFF,TGCAGCACCCCGGGACAGGGGGCCGCGAACACTGAAGCTTTCTTT,TRBD1,TRBJ1-1,TRBV29-1,many
CASSLLLAGVGTDTQYF,TGTGCCAGCAGTTTGTTACTAGCGGGAGTAGGGACAGATACGCAGTATTTT,TRBD2,TRBJ2-3,TRBV27,many
CASSHDPVQGRTYEQYF,TGTGCCAGCTCACACGACCCGGTTCAAGGCAGGACCTACGAGCAGTACTTC,NA,TRBJ2-7,TRBV18,NA
CASSPAQARGRELFF,TGTGCCAGCAGCCCCGCCCAAGCCAGGGGCCGGGAGCTGTTTTTT,NA,TRBJ2-2,TRBV7-2,many
CSARPPGHPNSPLHF,TGCAGTGCTAGACCCCCGGGACACCCAAATTCACCCCTCCACTTT,NA,TRBJ1-6,TRBV20-1,few
CASSFQGGENQPQHF,TGTGCCAGCAGTTTTCAGGGCGGGGAGAATCAGCCCCAGCATTTT,NA,TRBJ1-5,TRBV12-3/TRBV12-4,many